Listed below are T cell receptor beta chains from one sample, sequenced in a study of blood T cell repertoires in COVID-19. This table comes from immunoSEQ multiplex PCR, and its TCRdb copy is limited to in-frame clones, with some not included. Of about 150,000 clones listed, approximately 81% are singletons. The sample taken for sequencing was peripheral blood. The receptor set was obtained from a woman aged 55-70 years with COVID-19, enrolled during active disease. Both conserved end residues are part of each CDR3. The D gene is left open where the match is weak. Part of the rows lack a size; the others show once, few, many or a class for expanded clones.

j_call d_call v_call clone_size cdr3_aa cdr3_nt
TRBJ1-5 - TRBV6-4 - CASSETRGQPQHF TGTGCCAGCAGTGAAACCCGAGGTCAGCCCCAGCATTTT
TRBJ2-1 TRBD2 TRBV14 - CASSRLAGDFEQFF TGTGCCAGCAGCCGCCTAGCGGGAGATTTTGAGCAGTTCTTC
TRBJ2-1 TRBD2 TRBV10-3 - CAIRDSGGVYNEQFF TGTGCCATCAGGGATAGCGGGGGGGTGTACAATGAGCAGTTCTTC
TRBJ1-2 - TRBV3-1/TRBV3-2 once CASSRSGEGGYGYTF TGTGCCAGCAGCCGATCAGGGGAAGGAGGATATGGCTACACCTTC
TRBJ2-3 TRBD2 TRBV9 - CASSGGTSGRTFTDTQYF TGTGCCAGCAGCGGTGGGACTAGCGGGAGGACTTTCACAGATACGCAGTATTTT
TRBJ2-2 - TRBV5-1 - CASSVGTGELFF TGCGCCAGCAGTGTCGGCACCGGGGAGCTGTTTTTT
TRBJ2-5 TRBD2 TRBV11-3 - CASSKRGLAGQETQYF TGTGCCAGCAGCAAGAGAGGACTAGCGGGTCAAGAGACCCAGTACTTC
TRBJ2-4 TRBD1 TRBV11-3 - CASSHGQVGDIQYF TGTGCCAGCAGCCACGGACAGGTGGGGGACATTCAGTACTTC
TRBJ1-4 - TRBV7-9 - CASSFPASATNEKLFF TGTGCCAGCAGCTTCCCAGCCAGCGCAACTAATGAAAAACTGTTTTTT
TRBJ1-2 - TRBV10-1 - CASRRGRGHYGYTF TGCGCCAGCCGAAGAGGAAGGGGACATTATGGCTACACCTTC
TRBJ2-1 - TRBV2 few CASRREAGGYNEQFF TGTGCCAGCAGGAGAGAAGCCGGCGGCTACAATGAGCAGTTCTTC
TRBJ1-5 TRBD1 TRBV23-1 - CASSPRDWDRHNQPQHF TGCGCCAGCAGTCCCCGAGATTGGGACAGACACAATCAGCCCCAGCATTTT
TRBJ2-7 TRBD2 TRBV18 - CASSPETLAGSYEQYF TGTGCCAGCTCACCAGAGACACTAGCGGGCTCCTACGAGCAGTACTTC
TRBJ2-2 - TRBV7-3 - CASSSGTNPTGELFF TGTGCCAGCAGCAGTGGGACAAACCCCACCGGGGAGCTGTTTTTT
TRBJ1-5 - TRBV18 few CASSQGQLYSNQPQHF TGTGCCAGCTCCCAAGGACAGCTTTATAGCAATCAGCCCCAGCATTTT
TRBJ1-1 TRBD1 TRBV24-1 - CATSDFRDRDKNTEAFF TGTGCCACCAGTGATTTCAGGGACAGGGACAAGAACACTGAAGCTTTCTTT
TRBJ2-3 - TRBV5-1 - CASSSSGSSTDTQYF TGCGCCAGCAGCTCAAGCGGTTCTAGCACAGATACGCAGTATTTT
TRBJ2-1 - TRBV4-1 - CASSQDRSLGYNEQFF TGCGCCAGCAGCCAAGATCGCAGTCTAGGCTACAATGAGCAGTTCTTC
TRBJ1-5 TRBD1 TRBV19 - CASSILGPQGKGQPQHF TGTGCCAGTAGTATTTTGGGCCCACAGGGGAAGGGTCAGCCCCAGCATTTT
TRBJ1-2 - TRBV18 - CASSKGDGGYTF TGTGCCAGCTCAAAGGGGGATGGGGGCTACACCTTC
TRBJ1-5 TRBD1 TRBV3-1/TRBV3-2 - CASSLTGSWAPQHF TGTGCCAGCAGCTTGACAGGGAGTTGGGCGCCCCAGCATTTT
TRBJ1-5 TRBD1 TRBV7-9 - CASSPDFPGQDQPQHF TGTGCCAGCAGCCCGGATTTTCCGGGACAGGATCAGCCCCAGCATTTT
TRBJ2-1 - TRBV10-2 - CASSEVSKLYNEQFF TGCGCCAGCAGTGAAGTGTCGAAGCTCTACAATGAGCAGTTCTTC
TRBJ2-7 TRBD1 TRBV5-1 - CASSFQTGTVNEQYF TGCGCCAGCAGCTTCCAAACCGGGACAGTTAACGAGCAGTACTTC
TRBJ2-1 - TRBV5-1 - CASSLAQGRVGEQFF TGCGCCAGCAGCTTGGCACAGGGCCGCGTCGGGGAGCAGTTCTTC
TRBJ2-1 - TRBV5-8 - CASSLARGSYNEQFF TGTGCCAGCAGCTTGGCCAGGGGCTCCTACAATGAGCAGTTCTTC
TRBJ2-3 TRBD2 TRBV7-2 - CASSLVGLVTDTQYF TGTGCCAGCAGCTTAGTGGGACTAGTCACAGATACGCAGTATTTT
TRBJ1-2 - TRBV15 - CATSRDTGYGYTF TGTGCCACCAGCAGAGATACGGGATATGGCTACACCTTC
TRBJ1-1 TRBD1 TRBV7-3 - CASSRGQGANTEAFF TGTGCCAGCTCCCGGGGACAGGGGGCAAACACTGAAGCTTTCTTT
TRBJ2-5 TRBD2 TRBV5-1 - CASSLEPSGGQETQYF TGCGCCAGCAGCTTGGAGCCTAGCGGGGGCCAAGAGACCCAGTACTTC
TRBJ1-6 TRBD1 TRBV5-4 - CASSLGDSYNSPLHF TGTGCCAGCAGCTTGGGGGACAGTTATAATTCACCCCTCCACTTT
TRBJ2-7 TRBD2 TRBV5-1 - CASSETSGTYEQYF TGCGCCAGCAGCGAGACTAGCGGTACCTACGAGCAGTACTTC
TRBJ2-1 - TRBV2 - CASSEEDFGVRFF TGTGCCAGCAGTGAAGAGGACTTCGGGGTACGGTTCTTC
TRBJ1-4 TRBD1 TRBV5-1 - CASSSRTGRGYEKLFF TGCGCCAGCAGCTCTCGGACAGGTCGGGGGTATGAAAAACTGTTTTTT
TRBJ1-2 - TRBV5-1 - CASSLGDIDHGYTF TGCGCCAGCAGCTTGGGGGACATAGATCATGGCTACACCTTC
TRBJ1-6 - TRBV5-1 - CASRSVGRESPLHF TGCGCCAGCAGGAGCGTAGGGAGGGAGTCACCCCTCCACTTT
TRBJ2-2 - TRBV7-3 - CASSLGPDTGELFF TGTGCCAGCAGCTTAGGGCCCGACACCGGGGAGCTGTTTTTT
TRBJ2-1 TRBD2 TRBV3-1/TRBV3-2 - CASSRFPSGLNNEQFF TGTGCCAGCAGCCGCTTTCCTAGCGGGTTAAACAATGAGCAGTTCTTC
TRBJ2-5 TRBD1 TRBV24-1 - CATSDLTGGQETQYF TGTGCCACCAGTGATTTGACAGGGGGCCAAGAGACCCAGTACTTC
TRBJ1-4 - TRBV5-1 few CASSFDARSEKLFF TGCGCCAGCAGCTTCGACGCCAGGTCCGAAAAACTGTTTTTT
TRBJ1-5 - TRBV19 - CASSMILSSNQPQHF TGTGCCAGTAGTATGATATTGAGTAGCAATCAGCCCCAGCATTTT
TRBJ2-1 TRBD1 TRBV9 - CASSVAETGGYNEQFF TGTGCCAGCAGCGTAGCTGAGACAGGGGGATACAATGAGCAGTTCTTC
TRBJ2-3 TRBD2 TRBV11-3 - CASSLVSSGGAQNTQYF TGTGCCAGCAGCTTAGTTTCTAGCGGGGGGGCCCAAAATACGCAGTATTTT
TRBJ1-1 - TRBV6-1 - CASSDRASGNTEAFF TGTGCCAGCAGTGACCGGGCCAGCGGGAACACTGAAGCTTTCTTT
TRBJ1-1 - TRBV18 - CASSLDERTEAFF TGTGCCAGCTCACTAGACGAGCGGACTGAAGCTTTCTTT
TRBJ1-1 - TRBV24-1 - CATSAGGNTEAFF TGTGCCACCAGTGCCGGGGGGAACACTGAAGCTTTCTTT
TRBJ1-2 TRBD1 TRBV18 - CASSPGGQGFGYTF TGTGCCAGCTCACCAGGGGGACAGGGGTTTGGCTACACCTTC
TRBJ2-3 - TRBV9 once CASSYETGPFRTNTDTQYF TGTGCCAGCAGCTATGAGACAGGCCCTTTCCGAACTAACACAGATACGCAGTATTTT
TRBJ1-5 - TRBV6-5 - CASRLPGLLNQPQHF TGTGCCAGCAGACTACCTGGACTGCTCAATCAGCCCCAGCATTTT
TRBJ1-3 TRBD1 TRBV7-2 - CASSLEGQGFGNTIYF TGTGCCAGCAGCTTAGAAGGACAGGGTTTCGGAAACACCATATATTTT
TRBJ1-1 TRBD1 TRBV18 - CASSVGQGKNTEAFF TGTGCCAGCTCAGTCGGACAGGGAAAGAACACTGAAGCTTTCTTT
TRBJ1-1 - TRBV6-5 once CASSYRSFGVNTEAFF TGTGCCAGCAGTTATCGATCCTTCGGGGTGAACACTGAAGCTTTCTTT
TRBJ2-7 - TRBV7-2 - CASSLGRGGPSSYEQYF TGTGCCAGCAGCTTAGGTCGTGGCGGGCCTTCCTCCTACGAGCAGTACTTC
TRBJ2-6 - TRBV7-9 - CASSLYQTVGANVLTF TGTGCCAGCAGCTTATACCAGACAGTTGGGGCCAACGTCCTGACTTTC
TRBJ1-1 - TRBV7-9 - CASSFDRLNTEAFF TGTGCCAGCAGCTTCGACAGGTTGAACACTGAAGCTTTCTTT
TRBJ1-2 TRBD1 TRBV2 - CASSRQGELLGYTF TGTGCCAGCAGCCGACAGGGGGAACTATTGGGCTACACCTTC
TRBJ1-2 TRBD1 TRBV14 few CASSQGQSLYGYTF TGTGCCAGCAGCCAGGGACAGTCTCTTTATGGCTACACCTTC